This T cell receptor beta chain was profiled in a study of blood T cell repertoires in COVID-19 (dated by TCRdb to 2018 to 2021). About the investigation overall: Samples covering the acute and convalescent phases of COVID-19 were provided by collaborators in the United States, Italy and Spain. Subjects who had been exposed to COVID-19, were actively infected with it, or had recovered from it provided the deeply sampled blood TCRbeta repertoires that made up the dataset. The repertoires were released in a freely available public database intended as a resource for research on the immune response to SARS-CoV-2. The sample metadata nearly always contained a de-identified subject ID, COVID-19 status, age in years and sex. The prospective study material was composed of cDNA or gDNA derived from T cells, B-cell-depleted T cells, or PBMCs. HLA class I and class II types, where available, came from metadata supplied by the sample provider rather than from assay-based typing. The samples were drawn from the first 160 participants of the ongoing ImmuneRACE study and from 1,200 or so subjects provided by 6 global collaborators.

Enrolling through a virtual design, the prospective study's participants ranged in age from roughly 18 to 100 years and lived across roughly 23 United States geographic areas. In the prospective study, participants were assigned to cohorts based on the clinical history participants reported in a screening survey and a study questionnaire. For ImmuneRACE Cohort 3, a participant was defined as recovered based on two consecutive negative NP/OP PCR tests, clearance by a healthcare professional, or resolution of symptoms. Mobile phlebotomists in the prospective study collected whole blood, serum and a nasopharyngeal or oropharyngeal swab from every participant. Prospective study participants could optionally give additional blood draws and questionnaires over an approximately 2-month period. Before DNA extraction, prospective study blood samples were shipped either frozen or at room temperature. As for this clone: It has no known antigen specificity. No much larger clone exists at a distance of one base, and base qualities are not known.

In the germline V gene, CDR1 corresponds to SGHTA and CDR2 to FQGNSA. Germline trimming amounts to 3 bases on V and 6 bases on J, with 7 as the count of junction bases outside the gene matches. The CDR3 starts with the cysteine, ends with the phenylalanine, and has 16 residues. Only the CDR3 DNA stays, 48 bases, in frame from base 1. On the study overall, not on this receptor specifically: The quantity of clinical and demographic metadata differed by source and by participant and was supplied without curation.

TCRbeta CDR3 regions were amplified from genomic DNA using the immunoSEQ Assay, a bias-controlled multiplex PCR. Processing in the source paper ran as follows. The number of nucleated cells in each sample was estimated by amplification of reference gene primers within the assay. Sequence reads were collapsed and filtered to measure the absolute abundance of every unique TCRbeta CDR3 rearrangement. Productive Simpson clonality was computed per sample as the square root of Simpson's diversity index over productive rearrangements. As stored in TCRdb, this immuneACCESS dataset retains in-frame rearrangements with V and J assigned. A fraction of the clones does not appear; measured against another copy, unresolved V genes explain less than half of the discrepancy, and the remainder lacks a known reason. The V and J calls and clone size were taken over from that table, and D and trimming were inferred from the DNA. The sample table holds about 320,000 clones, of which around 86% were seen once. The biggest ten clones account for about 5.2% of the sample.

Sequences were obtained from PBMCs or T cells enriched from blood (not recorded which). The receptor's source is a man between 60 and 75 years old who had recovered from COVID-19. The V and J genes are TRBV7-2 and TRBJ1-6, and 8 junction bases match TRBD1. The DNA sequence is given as TGTGCCAGCAGCTTGGGGGACAGGAGACCTAATTCACCCCTCCACTTT. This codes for CASSLGDRRPNSPLHF.